This T cell receptor (beta chain) was obtained from a study of T cell responses to AZD1222 COVID-19 vaccine. Sequencing was performed with immunoSEQ multiplex PCR; in TCRdb, only in-frame clones are kept and a portion is missing. This sample has roughly 110,000 clones, with nearly 90% found just once. The CDR3 contains 17 residues. Germline V gene data show CDR1 as LGHNT and CDR2 as FRNRAP. Trimming left V 7 bases short and J 4 bases short, with 23 bases between. The clonotype originates from an adult who received the AZD1222 COVID-19 vaccine. This chain links TRBV12-5 with TRBJ2-1; D is undetermined. Sequencing used peripheral blood, obtained 28 days after the second AZD1222 dose. The chain's CDR3 is CASALELGSRSYNEQFF. The CDR3 bases are TGTGCTAGTGCCCTCGAACTGGGCTCGAGATCTTACAATGAGCAGTTCTTC.